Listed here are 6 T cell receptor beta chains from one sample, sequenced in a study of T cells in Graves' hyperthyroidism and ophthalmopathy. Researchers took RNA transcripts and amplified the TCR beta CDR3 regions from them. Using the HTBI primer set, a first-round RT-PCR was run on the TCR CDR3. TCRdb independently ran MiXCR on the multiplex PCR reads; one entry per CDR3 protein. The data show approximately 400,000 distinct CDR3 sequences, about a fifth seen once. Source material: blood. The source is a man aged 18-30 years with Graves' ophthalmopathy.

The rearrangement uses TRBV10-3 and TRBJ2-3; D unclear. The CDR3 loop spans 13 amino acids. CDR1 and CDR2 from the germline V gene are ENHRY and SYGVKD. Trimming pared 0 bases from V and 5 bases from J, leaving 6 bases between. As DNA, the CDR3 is TGTGCCATCAGTGAGTCGATAGTAGATACGCAGTATTTT. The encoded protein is CAISESIVDTQYF.

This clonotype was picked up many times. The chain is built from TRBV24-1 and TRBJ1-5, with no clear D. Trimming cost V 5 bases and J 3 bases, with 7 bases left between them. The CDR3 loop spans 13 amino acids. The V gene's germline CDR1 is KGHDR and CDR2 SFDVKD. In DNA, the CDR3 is TGTGCCACCAGTGTTCACGACAATCAGCCCCAGCATTTT. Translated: CATSVHDNQPQHF.

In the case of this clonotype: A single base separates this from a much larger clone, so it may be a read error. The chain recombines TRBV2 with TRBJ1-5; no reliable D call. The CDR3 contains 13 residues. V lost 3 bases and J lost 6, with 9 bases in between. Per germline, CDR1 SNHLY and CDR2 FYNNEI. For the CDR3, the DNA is TGTGCCAGCAGTGATACCCCAGGTCAGCCCCAGCATTTT. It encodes CASSDTPGQPQHF. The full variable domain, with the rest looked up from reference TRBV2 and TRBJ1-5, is EPEVTQTPSHQVTQMGQEVILRCVPISNHLYFYWYRQILGQKVEFLVSFYNNEISEKSEIFDDQFSVERPDGSNFTLKIRSTKLEDSAMYFCASSDTPGQPQHFGDGTRLSIL.

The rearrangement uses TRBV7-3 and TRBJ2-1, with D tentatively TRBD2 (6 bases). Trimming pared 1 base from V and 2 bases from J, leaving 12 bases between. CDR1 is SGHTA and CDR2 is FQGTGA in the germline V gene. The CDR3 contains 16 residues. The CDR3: CASSLSGKRTYNEQFF. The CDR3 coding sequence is TGTGCCAGCAGCTTAAGCGGGAAGCGGACCTACAATGAGCAGTTCTTC.

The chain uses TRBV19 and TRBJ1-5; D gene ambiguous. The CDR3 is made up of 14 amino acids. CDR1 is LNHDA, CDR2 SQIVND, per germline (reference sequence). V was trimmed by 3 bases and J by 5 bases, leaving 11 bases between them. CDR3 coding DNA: TGTGCCAGTAGTATCGGGGTTCCTGATCAGCCCCAGCATTTT. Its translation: CASSIGVPDQPQHF.

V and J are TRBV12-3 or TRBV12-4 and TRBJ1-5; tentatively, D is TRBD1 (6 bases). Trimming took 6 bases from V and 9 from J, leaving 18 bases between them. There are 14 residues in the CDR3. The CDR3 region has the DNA TGTGCCAGCAGCCCGGGGGGCCGCGGACGGCCCCAGCATTTT. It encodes CASSPGGRGRPQHF.